The present T cell receptor beta chain was sequenced within a study of spatial heterogeneity in lung cancer. Study information: The mean occurrence of each unique TCR and UMI combination in raw reads exceeded eight. Study-wide points: Tumor mutation counts were tracked by expanded intratumoral alpha and beta TCR counts.

This clonotype was picked up many times. Its specificity is unknown. Individual TCR cDNA molecules each bore their own unique molecular identifier. TCRdb fed the 5' RACE reads into MiXCR, producing one record per CDR3 protein. The profile covers 10,000 to 12,000 distinct CDR3 sequences, with over 9.5% appearing a single time and around 13% taken by the ten largest. V was clipped by 3 bases and J by 7 bases, with 16 bases between them. There are 16 residues in the CDR3. CDR1 SNHLY and CDR2 FYNNEI come from the germline V gene. Stated time point: sample taken at primary tumor resection. The specimen comprised lung tumor tissue, sampled at surgery. This receptor was obtained from a female donor with early-stage non-small cell lung cancer. This chain joins TRBV2 and TRBJ1-6, with no clear D. The CDR3 loop reads CASSDGRAGVNSPLHF. The DNA of the CDR3 is TGTGCCAGCAGTGATGGCCGAGCCGGGGTGAATTCACCCCTCCACTTT.